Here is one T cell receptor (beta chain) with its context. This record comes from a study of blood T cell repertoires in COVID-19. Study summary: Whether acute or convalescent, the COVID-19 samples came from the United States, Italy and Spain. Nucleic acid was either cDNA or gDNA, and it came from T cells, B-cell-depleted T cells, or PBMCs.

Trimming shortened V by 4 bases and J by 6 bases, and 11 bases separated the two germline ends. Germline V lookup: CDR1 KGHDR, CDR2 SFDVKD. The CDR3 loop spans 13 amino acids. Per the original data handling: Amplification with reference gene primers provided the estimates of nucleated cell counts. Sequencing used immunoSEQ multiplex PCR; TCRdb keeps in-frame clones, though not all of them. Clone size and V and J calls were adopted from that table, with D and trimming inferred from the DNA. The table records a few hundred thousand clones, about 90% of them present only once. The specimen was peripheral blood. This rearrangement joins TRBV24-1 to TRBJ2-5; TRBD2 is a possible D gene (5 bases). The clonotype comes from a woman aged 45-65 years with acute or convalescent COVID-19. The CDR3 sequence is CATSERTGQTQYF. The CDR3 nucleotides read TGTGCCACCAGTGAACGGACTGGGCAGACCCAGTACTTC.